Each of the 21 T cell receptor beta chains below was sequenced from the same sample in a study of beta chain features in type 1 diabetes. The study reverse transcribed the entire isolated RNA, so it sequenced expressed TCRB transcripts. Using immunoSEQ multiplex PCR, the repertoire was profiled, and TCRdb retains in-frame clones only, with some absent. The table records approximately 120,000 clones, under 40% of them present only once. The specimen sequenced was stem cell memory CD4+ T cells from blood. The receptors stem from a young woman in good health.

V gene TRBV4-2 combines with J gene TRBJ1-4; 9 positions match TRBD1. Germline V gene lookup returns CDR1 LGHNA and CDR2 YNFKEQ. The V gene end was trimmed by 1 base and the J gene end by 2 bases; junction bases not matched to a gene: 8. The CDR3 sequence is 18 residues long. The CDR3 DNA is TGTGCCAGCAGCCAAGTCGGCCCCGGACAGGGGACTAATGAAAAACTGTTTTTT. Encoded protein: CASSQVGPGQGTNEKLFF.

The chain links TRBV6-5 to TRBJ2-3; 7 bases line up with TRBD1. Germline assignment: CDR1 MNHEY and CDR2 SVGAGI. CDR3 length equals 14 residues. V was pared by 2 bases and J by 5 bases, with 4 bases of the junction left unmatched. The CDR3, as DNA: TGTGCCAGCAGTTACGTTACAGGGGTAGATACGCAGTATTTT. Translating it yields CASSYVTGVDTQYF.

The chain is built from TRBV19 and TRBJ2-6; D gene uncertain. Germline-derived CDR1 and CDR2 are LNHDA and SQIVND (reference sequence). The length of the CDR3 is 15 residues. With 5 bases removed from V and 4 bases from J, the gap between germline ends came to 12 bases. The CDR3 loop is CASSWFLGGANVLTF. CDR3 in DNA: TGTGCCAGTAGTTGGTTTCTAGGAGGGGCCAACGTCCTGACTTTC.

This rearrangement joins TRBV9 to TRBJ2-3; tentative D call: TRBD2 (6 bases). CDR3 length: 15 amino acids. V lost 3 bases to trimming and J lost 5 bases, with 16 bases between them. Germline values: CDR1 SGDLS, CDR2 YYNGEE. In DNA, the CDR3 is TGTGCCAGCAGCGATCCGACTGCCGGGGGAGATACGCAGTATTTT. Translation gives CASSDPTAGGDTQYF.

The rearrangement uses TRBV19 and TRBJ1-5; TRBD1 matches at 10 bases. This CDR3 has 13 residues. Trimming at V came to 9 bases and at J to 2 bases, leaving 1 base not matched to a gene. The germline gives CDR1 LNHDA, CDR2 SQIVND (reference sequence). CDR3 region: CASGTGGNQPQHF. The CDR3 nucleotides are TGTGCCAGCGGGACAGGGGGCAATCAGCCCCAGCATTTT.

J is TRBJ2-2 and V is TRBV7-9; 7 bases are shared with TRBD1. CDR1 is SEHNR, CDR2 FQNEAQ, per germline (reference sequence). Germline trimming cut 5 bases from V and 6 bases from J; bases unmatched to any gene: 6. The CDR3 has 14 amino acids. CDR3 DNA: TGTGCCAGCAGCGGTAACAGGGGAGCCGGGGAGCTGTTTTTT. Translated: CASSGNRGAGELFF.

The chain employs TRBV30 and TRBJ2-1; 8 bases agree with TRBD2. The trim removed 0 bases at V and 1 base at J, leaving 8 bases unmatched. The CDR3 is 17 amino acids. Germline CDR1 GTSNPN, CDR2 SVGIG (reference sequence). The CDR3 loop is CAWSVVIAGWSYNEQFF. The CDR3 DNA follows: TGTGCCTGGAGTGTTGTGATAGCGGGATGGTCCTACAATGAGCAGTTCTTC.

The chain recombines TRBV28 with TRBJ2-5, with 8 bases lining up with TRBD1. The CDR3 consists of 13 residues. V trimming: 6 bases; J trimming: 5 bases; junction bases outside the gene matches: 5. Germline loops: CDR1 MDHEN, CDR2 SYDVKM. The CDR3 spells CASSPGGWETQYF. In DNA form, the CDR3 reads TGTGCCAGCAGCCCAGGGGGCTGGGAGACCCAGTACTTC.

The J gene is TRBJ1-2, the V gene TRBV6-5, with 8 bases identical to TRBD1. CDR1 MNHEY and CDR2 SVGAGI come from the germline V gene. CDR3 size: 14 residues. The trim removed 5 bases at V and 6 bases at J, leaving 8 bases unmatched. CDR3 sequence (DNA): TGTGCCAGCAGTCACGGGGAACAGGGGGATGGCTACACCTTC. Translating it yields CASSHGEQGDGYTF.

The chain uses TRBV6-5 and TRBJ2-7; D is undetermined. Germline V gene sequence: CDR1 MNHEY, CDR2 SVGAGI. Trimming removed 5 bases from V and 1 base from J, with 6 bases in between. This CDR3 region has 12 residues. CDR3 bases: TGTGCCAGCAGTGGCAGGTCCTACGAGCAGTACTTC. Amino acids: CASSGRSYEQYF.

The CDR3 region is CASSFPGREQYF. The DNA for the CDR3 is TGTGCCAGCAGCTTCCCAGGGCGCGAGCAGTACTTC. This chain uses TRBV5-4 with TRBJ2-7; weak D call: TRBD1 (5 bases). CDR1 and CDR2 (germline): SGHNT, YYREEE (reference sequence). This CDR3 region has 12 residues. V lost 2 bases and J lost 6, with 9 bases in between.

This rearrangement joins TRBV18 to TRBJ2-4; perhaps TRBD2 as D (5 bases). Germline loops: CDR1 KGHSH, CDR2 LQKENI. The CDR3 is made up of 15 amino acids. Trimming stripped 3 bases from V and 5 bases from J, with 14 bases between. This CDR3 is CASSPQDPSQNIQYF. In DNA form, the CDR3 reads TGTGCCAGCTCACCTCAGGACCCTAGCCAAAACATTCAGTACTTC.

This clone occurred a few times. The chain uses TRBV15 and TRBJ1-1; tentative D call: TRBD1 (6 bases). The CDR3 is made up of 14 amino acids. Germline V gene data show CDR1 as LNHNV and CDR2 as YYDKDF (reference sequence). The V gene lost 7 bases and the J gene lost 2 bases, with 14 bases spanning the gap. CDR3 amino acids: CATNPRGGNTEAFF. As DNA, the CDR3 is TGTGCCACCAACCCAAGGGGGGGAAACACTGAAGCTTTCTTT.

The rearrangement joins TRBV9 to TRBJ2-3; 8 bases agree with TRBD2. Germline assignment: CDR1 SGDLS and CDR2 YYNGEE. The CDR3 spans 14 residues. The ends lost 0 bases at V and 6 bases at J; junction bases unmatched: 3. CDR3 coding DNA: TGTGCCAGCAGCGTAGATTCTAGCGGGGATACGCAGTATTTT. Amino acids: CASSVDSSGDTQYF.

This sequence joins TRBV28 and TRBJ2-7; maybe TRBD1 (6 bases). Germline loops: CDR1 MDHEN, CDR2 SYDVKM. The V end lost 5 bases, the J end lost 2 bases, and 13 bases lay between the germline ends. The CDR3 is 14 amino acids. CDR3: CASSQGFRTYEQYF. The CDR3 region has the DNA TGTGCCAGCAGTCAGGGGTTCCGAACCTACGAGCAGTACTTC.

The CDR3 DNA is TGTGCCTGGTCAACTGGGACACGGCCGGGCATGGGCAATCAGCCCCAGCATTTT. This encodes CAWSTGTRPGMGNQPQHF. This chain uses TRBV30 with TRBJ1-5, with D maybe TRBD1 (6 bases). Trimming took 5 bases from V and 2 from J, leaving 25 bases between them. This CDR3 is 18 amino acids long. Germline-derived CDR1 and CDR2 are GTSNPN and SVGIG (reference sequence). The full variable domain, rest sourced from reference TRBV30 and TRBJ1-5, is SQTIHQWPATLVQPVGSPLSLECTVEGTSNPNLYWYRQAAGRGLQLLFYSVGIGQISSEVPQNLSASRPQDRQFILSSKKLLLSDSGFYLCAWSTGTRPGMGNQPQHFGDGTRLSIL.

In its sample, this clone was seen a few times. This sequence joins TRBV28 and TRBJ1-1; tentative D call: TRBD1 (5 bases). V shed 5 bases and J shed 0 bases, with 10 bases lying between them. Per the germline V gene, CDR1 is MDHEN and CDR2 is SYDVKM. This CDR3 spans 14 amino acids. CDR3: CASSGGELNTEAFF. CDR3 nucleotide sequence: TGTGCCAGCAGTGGAGGGGAATTGAACACTGAAGCTTTCTTT.

Written as DNA, the CDR3 is TGTGCCAGCAGCTTATATGGTAGCGGGAGGGCCAATGAGCAGTTCTTC. Amino acid sequence: CASSLYGSGRANEQFF. J is TRBJ2-1 and V is TRBV7-3; 11 positions match TRBD2. The ends lost 2 bases at V and 6 bases at J; junction bases unmatched: 6. CDR3 size: 16 residues. Germline V gives CDR1 SGHTA, CDR2 FQGTGA.

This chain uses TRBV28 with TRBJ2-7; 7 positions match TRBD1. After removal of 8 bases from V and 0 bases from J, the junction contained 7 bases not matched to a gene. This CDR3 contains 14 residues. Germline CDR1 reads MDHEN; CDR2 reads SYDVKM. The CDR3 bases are TGTGCCAGCCAAACCGGGACAGTCTCCTACGAGCAGTACTTC. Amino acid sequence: CASQTGTVSYEQYF.

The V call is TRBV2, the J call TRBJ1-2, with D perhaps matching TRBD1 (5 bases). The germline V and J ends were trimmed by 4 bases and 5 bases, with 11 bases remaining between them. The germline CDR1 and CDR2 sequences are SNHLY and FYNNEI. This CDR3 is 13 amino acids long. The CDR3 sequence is CASSGDRDYGYTF. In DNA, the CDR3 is TGTGCCAGCAGTGGAGACAGAGATTATGGCTACACCTTC. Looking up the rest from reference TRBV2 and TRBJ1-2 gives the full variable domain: EPEVTQTPSHQVTQMGQEVILRCVPISNHLYFYWYRQILGQKVEFLVSFYNNEISEKSEIFDDQFSVERPDGSNFTLKIRSTKLEDSAMYFCASSGDRDYGYTFGSGTRLTVV.

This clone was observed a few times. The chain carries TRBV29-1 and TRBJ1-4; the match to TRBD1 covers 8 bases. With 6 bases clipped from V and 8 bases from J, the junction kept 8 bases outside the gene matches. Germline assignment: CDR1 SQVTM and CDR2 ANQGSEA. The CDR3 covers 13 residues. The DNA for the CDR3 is TGCAGCGTGAACCGGGACAGGAGCGAAAAACTGTTTTTT. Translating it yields CSVNRDRSEKLFF.